Listed below are T cell receptor beta chains from one sample, sequenced in a study of Ad26.COV2.S vaccination and SARS-CoV-2 variants. The method was immunoSEQ multiplex PCR; TCRdb's version includes in-frame clones alone and lacks a portion of them. The sample holds approximately 450,000 clones, approximately 90% seen once. Sample: peripheral blood, taken in a trial of Ad26.COV2.S vaccine versus placebo. The receptors here all came from a person aged 18 to 59 who received the Ad26.COV2.S COVID-19 vaccine or a placebo. The CDR3 runs from the conserved cysteine through the conserved F or W. The order of the fields is V gene, clone size, J gene, D gene, CDR3 DNA, CDR3 protein. The D gene is left open where the match is weak. The size entry is marked missing in some rows and otherwise reads once, few, many or a size class.

V: TRBV5-4
size: NA
J: TRBJ1-2
D: TRBD1
DNA: TGTGCCAGCAGCTACCTAGGGACAGGGGACCATGGCTACACCTTC
CDR3: CASSYLGTGDHGYTF

V: TRBV6-5
size: NA
J: TRBJ2-7
D: NA
DNA: TGTGCCAGCAGTTACGACTACGAGCAGTACTTC
CDR3: CASSYDYEQYF

V: TRBV6-5
size: NA
J: TRBJ1-5
D: NA
DNA: TGTGCCAGCAGAACAGGACGCAATCAGCCCCAGCATTTT
CDR3: CASRTGRNQPQHF

V: TRBV28
size: NA
J: TRBJ2-3
D: TRBD1
DNA: TGTGCCAGCAGTTTTGGCTTCTCGGGACAGGGCACAGATACGCAGTATTTT
CDR3: CASSFGFSGQGTDTQYF

V: TRBV10-3
size: NA
J: TRBJ2-2
D: TRBD2
DNA: TGTGCCATCAGTGATCGGACTAGGGGAGGCGGGGAGCTGTTTTTT
CDR3: CAISDRTRGGGELFF

V: TRBV19
size: once
J: TRBJ2-2
D: TRBD2
DNA: TGTGCCAGTAGTACCACGACTAGCGGGAACACCGGGGAGCTGTTTTTT
CDR3: CASSTTTSGNTGELFF

V: TRBV28
size: NA
J: TRBJ1-2
D: TRBD1
DNA: TGTGCCAGCAGGACAGGGCCTAACTATGGCTACACCTTC
CDR3: CASRTGPNYGYTF

V: TRBV9
size: NA
J: TRBJ1-1
D: NA
DNA: TGTGCCAGCAGCGTAGAGGCCGCCACTGAAGCTTTCTTT
CDR3: CASSVEAATEAFF

V: TRBV7-9
size: NA
J: TRBJ2-4
D: NA
DNA: TGTGCCAGCAGCTTAAACGCAGGGGTATACATTCAGTACTTC
CDR3: CASSLNAGVYIQYF

V: TRBV20-1
size: NA
J: TRBJ2-1
D: NA
DNA: TGCAGTGCTAGAGATCGCGGTGAGCAGTTCTTC
CDR3: CSARDRGEQFF

V: TRBV5-4
size: NA
J: TRBJ2-7
D: TRBD2
DNA: TGTGCCAGCAGCTGGCCCGGGGGGTTCGAGCAGTACTTC
CDR3: CASSWPGGFEQYF

V: TRBV2
size: NA
J: TRBJ2-7
D: NA
DNA: TGTGCCAGCAGTGTAACAGGGGGGGACGAGCAGTACTTC
CDR3: CASSVTGGDEQYF

V: TRBV5-1
size: NA
J: TRBJ1-1
D: TRBD1
DNA: TGCGCCAGCAGCTTGGCCAGACAGGGGCGGGGAGTTGGAACCACTGAAGCTTTCTTT
CDR3: CASSLARQGRGVGTTEAFF

V: TRBV3-1/TRBV3-2
size: NA
J: TRBJ1-2
D: NA
DNA: TGTGCCAGCAGCAAAAAAGATAGCGGGGCTGGCTATGGCTACACCTTC
CDR3: CASSKKDSGAGYGYTF

V: TRBV27
size: NA
J: TRBJ2-7
D: TRBD2
DNA: TGTGCCAGCAGGCCGGGACTAACCTCCTACGAGCAGTACTTC
CDR3: CASRPGLTSYEQYF

V: TRBV13
size: NA
J: TRBJ1-1
D: NA
DNA: TGTGCCAGCAGCATAAGGACAGTACATGATGAAGCTTTCTTT
CDR3: CASSIRTVHDEAFF

V: TRBV7-9
size: NA
J: TRBJ2-1
D: NA
DNA: TGTGCCAGCAGCCCCCTAAGGAATGAGCAGTTCTTC
CDR3: CASSPLRNEQFF

V: TRBV30
size: NA
J: TRBJ1-5
D: TRBD1
DNA: TGTGCCTGGAGTCTGGGACAGGCCGGAGGGCCCCAGCATTTT
CDR3: CAWSLGQAGGPQHF

V: TRBV28
size: NA
J: TRBJ1-1
D: NA
DNA: TGTGCCAGCAGTCGTAAGGAGAACACTGAAGCTTTCTTT
CDR3: CASSRKENTEAFF

V: TRBV9
size: NA
J: TRBJ2-7
D: NA
DNA: TGTGCCAGCAGCGTAGCTACGGGAAGGTACGAGCAGTACTTC
CDR3: CASSVATGRYEQYF

V: TRBV11-2
size: once
J: TRBJ2-7
D: NA
DNA: TGTGCCAGCAGCGTAGGACAGTCTGCCTACGAGCAGTACTTC
CDR3: CASSVGQSAYEQYF

V: TRBV27
size: NA
J: TRBJ1-5
D: NA
DNA: TGTGCCAGCAGTTTAGCTTATAGCAATCAGCCCCAGCATTTT
CDR3: CASSLAYSNQPQHF

V: TRBV4-3
size: NA
J: TRBJ2-3
D: NA
DNA: TGCGCCAGCAGCTATAACCGGGACCTGAAGGGCGATACGCAGTATTTT
CDR3: CASSYNRDLKGDTQYF

V: TRBV2
size: NA
J: TRBJ2-3
D: NA
DNA: TGTGCCAGCAAGAGGGGGTTGGCTAGCGTTGATACGCAGTATTTT
CDR3: CASKRGLASVDTQYF

V: TRBV7-2
size: NA
J: TRBJ2-5
D: TRBD1
DNA: TGTGCCAGCAGCACCCGACAGGGGGGAGAGACCCAGTACTTC
CDR3: CASSTRQGGETQYF

V: TRBV11-2
size: NA
J: TRBJ2-1
D: TRBD2
DNA: TGTGCCAGCAGCTTGGGACTAGCGGGAGTTGAGCAGTTCTTC
CDR3: CASSLGLAGVEQFF

V: TRBV28
size: NA
J: TRBJ2-7
D: NA
DNA: TGTGCCAGCAGTGGCGGACTCTACGAGCAGTACTTC
CDR3: CASSGGLYEQYF

V: TRBV14
size: NA
J: TRBJ1-2
D: NA
DNA: TGTGCCAGCAGCCTCTTGTGGGTTGGGGGCTACACCTTC
CDR3: CASSLLWVGGYTF

V: TRBV9
size: few
J: TRBJ2-7
D: NA
DNA: TGTGCCAGCAGCGTAGGGCATATAGGGTCCGAGCAGTACTTC
CDR3: CASSVGHIGSEQYF